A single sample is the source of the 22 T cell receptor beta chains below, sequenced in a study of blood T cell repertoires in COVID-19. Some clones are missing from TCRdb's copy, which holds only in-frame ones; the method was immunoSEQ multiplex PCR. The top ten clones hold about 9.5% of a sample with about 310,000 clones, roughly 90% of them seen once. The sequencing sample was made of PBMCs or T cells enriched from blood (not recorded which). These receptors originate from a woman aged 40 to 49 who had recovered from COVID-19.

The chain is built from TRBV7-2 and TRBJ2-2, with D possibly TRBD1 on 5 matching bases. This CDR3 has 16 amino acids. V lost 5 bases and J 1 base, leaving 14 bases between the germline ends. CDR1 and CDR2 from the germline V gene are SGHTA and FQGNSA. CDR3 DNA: TGTGCCAGCAGCCTTCAAGGGCAGGGGAACACCGGGGAGCTGTTTTTT. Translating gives CASSLQGQGNTGELFF. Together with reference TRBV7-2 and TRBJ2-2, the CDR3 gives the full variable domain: GAGVSQSPSNKVTEKGKDVELRCDPISGHTALYWYRQSLGQGLEFLIYFQGNSAPDKSGLPSDRFSAERTGGSVSTLTIQRTQQEDSAVYLCASSLQGQGNTGELFFGEGSRLTVL.

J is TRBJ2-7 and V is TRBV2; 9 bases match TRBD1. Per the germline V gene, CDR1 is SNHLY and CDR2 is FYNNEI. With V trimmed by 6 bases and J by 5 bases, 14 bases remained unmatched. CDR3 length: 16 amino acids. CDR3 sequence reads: CASRQRVDRGINEQYF. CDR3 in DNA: TGTGCCAGCAGGCAAAGGGTAGACAGGGGGATAAACGAGCAGTACTTC.

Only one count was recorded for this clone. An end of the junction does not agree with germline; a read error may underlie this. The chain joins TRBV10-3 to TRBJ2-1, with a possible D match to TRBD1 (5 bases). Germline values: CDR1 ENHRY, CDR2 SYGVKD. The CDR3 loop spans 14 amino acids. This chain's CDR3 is CAISESTRAVSGIF. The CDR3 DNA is TGTGCCATCAGTGAGTCGACCAGGGCGGTAAGTGGTATCTTC.

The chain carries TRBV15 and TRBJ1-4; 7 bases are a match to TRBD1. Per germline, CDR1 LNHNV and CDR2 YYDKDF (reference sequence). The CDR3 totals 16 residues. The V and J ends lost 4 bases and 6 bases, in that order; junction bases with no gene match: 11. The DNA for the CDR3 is TGTGCCACCAGCAACGAAGGGATAGGGGGCGATGAAAAACTGTTTTTT. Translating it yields CATSNEGIGGDEKLFF.

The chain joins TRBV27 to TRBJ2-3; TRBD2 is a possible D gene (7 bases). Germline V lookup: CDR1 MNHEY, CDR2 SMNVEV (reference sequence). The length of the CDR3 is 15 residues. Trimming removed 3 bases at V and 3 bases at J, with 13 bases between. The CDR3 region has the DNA TGTGCCAGCAGTTTGGGGGGGCATTCGACAGATACGCAGTATTTT. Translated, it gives CASSLGGHSTDTQYF.

The CDR3 loop is CASSSDGLSNQPQHF. CDR3 bases: TGTGCCAGCAGCTCGGACGGACTGAGCAATCAGCCCCAGCATTTT. This sequence joins TRBV7-2 and TRBJ1-5, with D hard to call. V gave up 4 bases and J gave up 1 base, with 11 bases separating them. This CDR3 has 15 amino acids. Germline loops: CDR1 SGHTA, CDR2 FQGNSA.

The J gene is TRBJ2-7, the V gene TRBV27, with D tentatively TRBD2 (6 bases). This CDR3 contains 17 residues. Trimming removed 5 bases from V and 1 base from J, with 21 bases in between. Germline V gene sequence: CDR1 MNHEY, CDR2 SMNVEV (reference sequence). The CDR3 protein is CASSPYQVRGSSYEQYF. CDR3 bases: TGTGCCAGCAGTCCGTATCAGGTCCGGGGGTCTTCCTACGAGCAGTACTTC.

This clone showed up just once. In DNA form, the CDR3 reads TGCAGCGTGGGGACAGGTTCAAACTATGGCTACACCTTC. Translating gives CSVGTGSNYGYTF. The V gene is TRBV29-1, the J gene TRBJ1-2; 8 positions agree with TRBD1. Germline-derived CDR1 and CDR2 are SQVTM and ANQGSEA. Losses at the gene ends were 6 bases for V and 2 bases for J; bases not matched to a gene: 5. This CDR3 contains 13 residues. The complete variable domain, with remaining parts taken from reference TRBV29-1 and TRBJ1-2, reads SAVISQKPSRDICQRGTSLTIQCQVDSQVTMMFWYRQQPGQSLTLIATANQGSEATYESGFVIDKFPISRPNLTFSTLTVSNMSPEDSSIYLCSVGTGSNYGYTFGSGTRLTVV.

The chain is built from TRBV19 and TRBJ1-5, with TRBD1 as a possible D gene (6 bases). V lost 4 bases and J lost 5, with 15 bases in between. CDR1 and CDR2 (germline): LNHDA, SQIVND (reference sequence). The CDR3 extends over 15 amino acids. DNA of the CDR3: TGTGCCAGTAGTAGCAGAGGGGACAACCATCAGCCCCAGCATTTT. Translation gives CASSSRGDNHQPQHF. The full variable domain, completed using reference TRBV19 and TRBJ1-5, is DGGITQSPKYLFRKEGQNVTLSCEQNLNHDAMYWYRQDPGQGLRLIYYSQIVNDFQKGDIAEGYSVSREKKESFPLTVTSAQKNPTAFYLCASSSRGDNHQPQHFGDGTRLSIL.

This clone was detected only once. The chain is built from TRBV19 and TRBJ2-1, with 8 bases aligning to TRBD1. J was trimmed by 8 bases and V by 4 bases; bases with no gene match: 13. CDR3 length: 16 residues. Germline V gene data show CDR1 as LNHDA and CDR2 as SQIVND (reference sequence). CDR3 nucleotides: TGTGCCAGTAGTAGGCTCGACAGGGGACCTGGGGATGAGCAGTTCTTC. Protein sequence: CASSRLDRGPGDEQFF.

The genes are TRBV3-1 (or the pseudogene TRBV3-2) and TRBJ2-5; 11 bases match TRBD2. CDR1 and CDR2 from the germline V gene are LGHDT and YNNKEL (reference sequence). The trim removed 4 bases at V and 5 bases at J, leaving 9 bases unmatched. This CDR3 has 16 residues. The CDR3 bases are TGTGCCAGCAGCCTCCCTTTGGGACTAGCGGAGGAGACCCAGTACTTC. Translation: CASSLPLGLAEETQYF.

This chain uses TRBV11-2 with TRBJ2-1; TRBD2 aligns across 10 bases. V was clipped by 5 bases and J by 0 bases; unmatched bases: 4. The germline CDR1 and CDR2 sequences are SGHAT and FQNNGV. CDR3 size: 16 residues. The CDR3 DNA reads TGTGCCAGCAGCCTTCGGACTAGCGGCTCCTACAATGAGCAGTTCTTC. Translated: CASSLRTSGSYNEQFF.

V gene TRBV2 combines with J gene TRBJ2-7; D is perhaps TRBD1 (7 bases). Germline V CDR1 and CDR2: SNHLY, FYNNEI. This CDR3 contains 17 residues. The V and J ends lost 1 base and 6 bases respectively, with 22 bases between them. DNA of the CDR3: TGTGCCAGCAGTGAAGATGGAGGGGGCTGGGGTACGTCCGAGCAGTACTTC. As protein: CASSEDGGGWGTSEQYF.

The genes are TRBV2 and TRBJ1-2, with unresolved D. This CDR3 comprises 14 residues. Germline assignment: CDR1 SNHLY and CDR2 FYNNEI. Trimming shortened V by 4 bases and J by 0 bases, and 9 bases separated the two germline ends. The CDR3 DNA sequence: TGTGCCAGCAGTGCCGCAAGCTCTAACTATGGCTACACCTTC. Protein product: CASSAASSNYGYTF.

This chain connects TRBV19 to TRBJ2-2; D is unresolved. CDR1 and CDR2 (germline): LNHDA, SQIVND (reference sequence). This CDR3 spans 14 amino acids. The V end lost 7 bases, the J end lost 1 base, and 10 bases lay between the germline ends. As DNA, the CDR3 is TGTGCCAGTACATCACAGAGGAACACCGGGGAGCTGTTTTTT. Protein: CASTSQRNTGELFF.

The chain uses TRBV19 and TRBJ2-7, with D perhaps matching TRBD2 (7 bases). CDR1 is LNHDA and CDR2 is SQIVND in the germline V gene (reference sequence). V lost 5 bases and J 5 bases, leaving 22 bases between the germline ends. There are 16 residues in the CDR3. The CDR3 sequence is CASSLGGGPLLDEQYF. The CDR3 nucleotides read TGTGCCAGTAGTCTGGGGGGGGGCCCTCTCCTAGACGAGCAGTACTTC.

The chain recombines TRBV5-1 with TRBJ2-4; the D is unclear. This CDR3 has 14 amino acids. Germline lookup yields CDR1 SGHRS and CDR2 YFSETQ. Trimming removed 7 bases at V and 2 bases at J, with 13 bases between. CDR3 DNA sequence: TGCGCCAGCGCCCCCGGCGGATCCAAAAACATTCAGTACTTC. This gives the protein CASAPGGSKNIQYF.

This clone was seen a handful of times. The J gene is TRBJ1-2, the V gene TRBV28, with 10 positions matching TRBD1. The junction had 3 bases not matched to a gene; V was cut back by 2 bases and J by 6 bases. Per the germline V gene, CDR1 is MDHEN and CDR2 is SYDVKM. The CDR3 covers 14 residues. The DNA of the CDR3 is TGTGCCAGCAGTTTAGACGGGACAGGGGATGGCTACACCTTC. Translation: CASSLDGTGDGYTF.

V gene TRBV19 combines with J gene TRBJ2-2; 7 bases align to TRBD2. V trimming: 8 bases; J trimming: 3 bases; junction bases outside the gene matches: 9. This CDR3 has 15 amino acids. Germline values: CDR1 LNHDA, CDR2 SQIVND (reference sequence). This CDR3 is CASRRDYGDTGELFF. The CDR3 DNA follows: TGTGCCAGTCGCAGGGACTACGGGGACACCGGGGAGCTGTTTTTT.

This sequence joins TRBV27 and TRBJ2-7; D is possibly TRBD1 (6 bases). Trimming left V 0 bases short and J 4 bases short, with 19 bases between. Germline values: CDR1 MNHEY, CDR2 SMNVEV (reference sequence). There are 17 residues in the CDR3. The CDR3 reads CASSLSTPKSRGYEQYF. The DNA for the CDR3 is TGTGCCAGCAGTTTATCGACCCCCAAGAGCAGGGGATACGAGCAGTACTTC.

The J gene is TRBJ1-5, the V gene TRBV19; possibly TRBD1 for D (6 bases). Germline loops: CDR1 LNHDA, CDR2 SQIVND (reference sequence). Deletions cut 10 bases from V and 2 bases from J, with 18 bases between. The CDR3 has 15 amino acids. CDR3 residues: CATMSRAGGNQPQHF. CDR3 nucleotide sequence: TGTGCCACCATGAGCCGGGCAGGGGGCAATCAGCCCCAGCATTTT.

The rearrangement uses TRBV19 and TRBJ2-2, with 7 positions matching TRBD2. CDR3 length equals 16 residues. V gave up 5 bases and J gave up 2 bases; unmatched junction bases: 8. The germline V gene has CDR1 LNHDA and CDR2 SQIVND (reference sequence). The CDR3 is CASSPRTSQNTGELFF. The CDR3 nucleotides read TGTGCCAGTAGTCCGCGGACTAGTCAAAACACCGGGGAGCTGTTTTTT.